This TCR beta chain came from a study of blood T cell repertoires in COVID-19. This CDR3 contains 16 residues. Per the germline V gene, CDR1 is SGHDT and CDR2 is YYEEEE. The V gene end was trimmed by 0 bases and the J gene end by 4 bases; junction bases not matched to a gene: 8. The authors' processing: Quantification of nucleated cells was approximated via reference gene primer amplification. TCRdb's copy holds only in-frame clones and misses some; the assay was immunoSEQ multiplex PCR. V and J calls and clone size follow that table, whereas D and trimming were derived from the DNA. The top ten clones hold 18% of a sample with around 99,000 clones, 79% of them seen once.

The sample consisted of peripheral blood. The rearrangement joins TRBV5-6 to TRBJ2-3; TRBD2 matches at 7 bases. This TCR was sampled from a woman at least 80 years old with active or convalescent COVID-19. CDR3 amino acids: CASSLGGGRAADTQYF. CDR3 DNA: TGTGCCAGCAGCTTGGGCGGTGGGAGGGCCGCAGATACGCAGTATTTT.